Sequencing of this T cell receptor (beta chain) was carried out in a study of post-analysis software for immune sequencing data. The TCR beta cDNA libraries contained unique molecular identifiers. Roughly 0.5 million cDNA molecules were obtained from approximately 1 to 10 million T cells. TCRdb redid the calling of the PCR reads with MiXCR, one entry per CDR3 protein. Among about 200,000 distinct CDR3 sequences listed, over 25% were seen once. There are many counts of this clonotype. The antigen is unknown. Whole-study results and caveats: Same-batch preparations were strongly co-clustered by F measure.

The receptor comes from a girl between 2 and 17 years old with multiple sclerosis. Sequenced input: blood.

The CDR3 region has the DNA TGTGCCAGCAGCCCCAGGGCAATTACTAACTATGGCTACACCTTC. This translates into CASSPRAITNYGYTF. The V and J genes are TRBV27 and TRBJ1-2; tentative D call: TRBD1 (5 bases). CDR3 length: 15 amino acids. V gave up 6 bases and J gave up 0 bases, with 14 bases separating them. Per germline, CDR1 MNHEY and CDR2 SMNVEV (reference sequence).